This T cell receptor beta chain emerged from a study of cytomegalovirus exposure and HLA in healthy donors. Points on this clone: It is likely a read error, because the conserved phenylalanine at the end of the CDR3 is missing. Because the CDR3's place on the DNA is in doubt, the DNA is left out and the CDR3 is given as listed by TCRdb.

The CDR3 contains 8 residues when both ends are counted. From germline, CDR1 is DFQATT and CDR2 SNEGSKA (reference sequence). The primer mix had 60 Vbeta and 13 Jbeta primers. TCRdb's table, derived via immunoSEQ multiplex PCR, lists solely in-frame clones and lacks some. The data hold about 150,000 clones, with about 75% observed a single time. Sequenced material: PBMCs. The clonotype comes from a male donor in good health and CMV-seronegative. The chain has TRBV20-1 and TRBJ1-6; the DNA was not compared with TRBD1, the D call given in the table. This CDR3 is CSAKMAAG.